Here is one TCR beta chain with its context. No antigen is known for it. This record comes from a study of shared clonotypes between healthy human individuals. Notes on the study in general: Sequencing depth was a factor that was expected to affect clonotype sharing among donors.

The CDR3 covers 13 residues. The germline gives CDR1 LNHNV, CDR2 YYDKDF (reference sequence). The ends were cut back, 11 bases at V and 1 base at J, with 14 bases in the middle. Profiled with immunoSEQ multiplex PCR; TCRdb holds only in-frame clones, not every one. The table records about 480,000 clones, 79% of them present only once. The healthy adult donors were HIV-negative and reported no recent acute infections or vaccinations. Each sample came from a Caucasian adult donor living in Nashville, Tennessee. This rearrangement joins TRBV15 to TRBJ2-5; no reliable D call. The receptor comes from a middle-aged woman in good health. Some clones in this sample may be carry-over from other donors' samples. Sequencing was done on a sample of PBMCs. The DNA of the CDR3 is TGTGCCTCCCGGACGGCCAGCCAAGAGACCCAGTACTTC. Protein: CASRTASQETQYF.